This TCR beta chain comes out of a study of blood T cell repertoires in COVID-19. Study background: Spain, Italy and the United States supplied samples that represented acute and convalescent COVID-19.

As originally analysed: From reference gene primer amplification, estimates of nucleated cell counts were derived. The repertoire was sequenced with immunoSEQ multiplex PCR; TCRdb's copy has only in-frame clones and lacks some. V, J and clone size reflect that table, while D and trimming were determined from the DNA. The table records fewer than 250,000 clones, roughly nine tenths of them present only once. The V and J ends lost 0 bases and 7 bases respectively, with 12 bases between them. The CDR3 length is 15 residues. Germline V CDR1 and CDR2: MNHEY, SVGAGI. V and J are TRBV6-5 and TRBJ1-4; weak D call: TRBD1 (5 bases). The sequencing input was peripheral blood. The TCR originated in a man aged 35-49 years with acute or convalescent COVID-19. The CDR3 region is CASSYSGRVTEKLFF. The CDR3 nucleotides are TGTGCCAGCAGTTACTCTGGCAGGGTGACTGAAAAACTGTTTTTT.